This TCR beta chain was identified in a study of T-cell memory formation after mild COVID-19. It was 5'RACE with constant-segment primers that produced the TCR alpha and TCR beta cDNA libraries, which carried sample barcodes and UMIs. TCRdb re-called the 5' RACE reads through MiXCR, storing one row per CDR3 protein. The sample has approximately 150,000 distinct CDR3 sequences, 6% to 7% seen once. After removal of 3 bases from V and 0 bases from J, the junction contained 7 bases not matched to a gene. The CDR3 has 17 residues. The germline CDR1 and CDR2 sequences are KGHSH and LQKENI. This clonotype was seen more than once but under ten times. Its antigen remains unknown. Study findings and constraints: Shrinking CD4+ clones were chiefly CM and EM; CD8+ ones were chiefly EMRA. A subset of responding clones appeared in pre-infection memory, suggesting cross-reactive memory joined.

The V and J genes are TRBV18 and TRBJ2-2, with 7 bases that match TRBD2. The material sequenced was PBMCs or a T cell subset sorted from them (not recorded which). This sequence was found in an adult woman who had mild COVID-19 (a few samples of this study predate the infection). Cell type and time point are not known. DNA of the CDR3: TGTGCCAGCTCACCTGTTGCAGCGGGACCGAACACCGGGGAGCTGTTTTTT. The encoded protein is CASSPVAAGPNTGELFF.